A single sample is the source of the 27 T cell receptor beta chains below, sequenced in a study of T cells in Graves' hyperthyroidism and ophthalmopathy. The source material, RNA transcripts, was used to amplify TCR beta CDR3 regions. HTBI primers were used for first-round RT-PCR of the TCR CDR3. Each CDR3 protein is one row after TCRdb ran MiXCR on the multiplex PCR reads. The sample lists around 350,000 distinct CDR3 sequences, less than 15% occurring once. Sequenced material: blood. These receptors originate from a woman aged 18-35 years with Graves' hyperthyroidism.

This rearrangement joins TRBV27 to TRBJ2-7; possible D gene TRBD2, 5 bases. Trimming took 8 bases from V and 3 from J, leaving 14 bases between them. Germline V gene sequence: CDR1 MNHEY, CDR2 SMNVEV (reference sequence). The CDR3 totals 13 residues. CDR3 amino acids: CASGHGVGYEQYF. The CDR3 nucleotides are TGTGCCAGCGGGCACGGGGTGGGCTACGAGCAGTACTTC.

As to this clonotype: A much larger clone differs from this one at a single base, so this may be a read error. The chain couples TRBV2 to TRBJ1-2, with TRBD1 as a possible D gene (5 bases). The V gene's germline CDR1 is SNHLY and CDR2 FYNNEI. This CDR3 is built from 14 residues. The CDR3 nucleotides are TGTACCAGTAGAACCCACCTGGAGGGGTATGGCTACACCTTC. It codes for CTSRTHLEGYGYTF.

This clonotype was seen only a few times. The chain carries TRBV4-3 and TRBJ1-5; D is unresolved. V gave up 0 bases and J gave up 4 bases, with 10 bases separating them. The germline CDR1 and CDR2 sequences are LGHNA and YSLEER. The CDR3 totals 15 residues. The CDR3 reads CASSQELRANQPQHF. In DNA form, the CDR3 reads TGCGCCAGCAGCCAAGAATTGAGGGCTAATCAGCCCCAGCATTTT.

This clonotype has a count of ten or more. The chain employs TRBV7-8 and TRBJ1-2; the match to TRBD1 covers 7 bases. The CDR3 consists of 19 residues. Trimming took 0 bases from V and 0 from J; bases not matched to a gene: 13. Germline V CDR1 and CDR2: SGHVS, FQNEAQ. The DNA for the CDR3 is TGTGCCAGCAGCTTAGCTTACAGGGGAAAGTCCTTATCTAACTATGGCTACACCTTC. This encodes CASSLAYRGKSLSNYGYTF.

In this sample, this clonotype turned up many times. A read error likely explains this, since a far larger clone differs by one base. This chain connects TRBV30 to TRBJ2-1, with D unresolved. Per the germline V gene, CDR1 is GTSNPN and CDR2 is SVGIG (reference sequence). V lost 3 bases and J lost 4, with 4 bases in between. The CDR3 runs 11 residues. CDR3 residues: CAWRGYNEQFF. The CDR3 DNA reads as TGTGCCTGGAGGGGGTACAATGAGCAGTTCTTC. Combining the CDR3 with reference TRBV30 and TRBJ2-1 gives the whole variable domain SQTIHQWPATLVQPVGSPLSLECTVEGTSNPNLYWYRQAAGRGLQLLFYSVGIGQISSEVPQNLSASRPQDRQFILSSKKLLLSDSGFYLCAWRGYNEQFFGPGTRLTVL.

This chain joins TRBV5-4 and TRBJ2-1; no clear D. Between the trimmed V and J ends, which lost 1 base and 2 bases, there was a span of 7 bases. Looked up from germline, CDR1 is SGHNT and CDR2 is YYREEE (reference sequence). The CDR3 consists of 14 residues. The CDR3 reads CASSLKATYNEQFF. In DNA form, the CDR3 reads TGTGCCAGCAGCTTGAAGGCAACCTACAATGAGCAGTTCTTC.

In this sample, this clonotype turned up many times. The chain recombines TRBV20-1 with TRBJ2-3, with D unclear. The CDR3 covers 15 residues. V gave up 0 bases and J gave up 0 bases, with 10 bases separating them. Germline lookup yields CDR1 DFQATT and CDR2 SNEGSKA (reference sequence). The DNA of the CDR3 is TGCAGTGCTAGAGATGCCGCCTCTAGCACAGATACGCAGTATTTT. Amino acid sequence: CSARDAASSTDTQYF.

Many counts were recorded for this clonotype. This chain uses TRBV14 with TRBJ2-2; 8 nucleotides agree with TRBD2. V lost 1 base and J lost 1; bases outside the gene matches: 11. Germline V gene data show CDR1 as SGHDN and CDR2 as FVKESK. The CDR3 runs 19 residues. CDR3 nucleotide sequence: TGTGCCAGCAGCCAAGGCCTTGTCGGGGGGGCCCTGAACACCGGGGAGCTGTTTTTT. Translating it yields CASSQGLVGGALNTGELFF.

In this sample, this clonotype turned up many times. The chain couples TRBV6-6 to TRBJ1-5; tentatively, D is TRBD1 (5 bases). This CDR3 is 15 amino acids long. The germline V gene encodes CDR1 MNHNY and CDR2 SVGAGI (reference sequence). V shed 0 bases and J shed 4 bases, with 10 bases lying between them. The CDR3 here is CASSYSRVRNQPQHF. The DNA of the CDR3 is TGTGCCAGCAGTTACTCCAGGGTTAGGAATCAGCCCCAGCATTTT.

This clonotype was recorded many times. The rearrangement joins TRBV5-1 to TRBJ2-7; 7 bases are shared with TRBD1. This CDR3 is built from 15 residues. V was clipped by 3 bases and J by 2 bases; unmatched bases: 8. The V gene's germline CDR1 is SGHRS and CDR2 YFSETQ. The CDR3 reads CASSWSTGLAYEQYF. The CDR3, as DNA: TGCGCCAGCAGCTGGTCGACAGGGCTAGCCTACGAGCAGTACTTC.

The DNA for the CDR3 is TGTGCCTGGAGCACAGGGGTCCAAGAGACCCAGTACTTC. Amino acids: CAWSTGVQETQYF. The gene calls are TRBV30 and TRBJ2-5; 7 bases map to TRBD1. Germline V gene data show CDR1 as GTSNPN and CDR2 as SVGIG (reference sequence). This CDR3 has 13 residues. V gave up 3 bases and J gave up 1 base; unmatched junction bases: 2.

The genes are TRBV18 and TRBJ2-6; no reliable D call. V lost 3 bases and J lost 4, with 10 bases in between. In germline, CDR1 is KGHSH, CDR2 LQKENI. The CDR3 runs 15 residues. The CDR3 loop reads CASSPDLSGANVLTF. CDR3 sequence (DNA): TGTGCCAGCTCACCGGATCTCTCGGGGGCCAACGTCCTGACTTTC.

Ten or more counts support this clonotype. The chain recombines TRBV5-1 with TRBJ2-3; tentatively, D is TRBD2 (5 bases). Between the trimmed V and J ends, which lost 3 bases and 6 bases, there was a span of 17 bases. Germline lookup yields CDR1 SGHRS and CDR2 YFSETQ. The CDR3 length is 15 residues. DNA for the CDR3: TGCGCCAGCAGCTCTGGACTGTCGCGGGCGGATACGCAGTATTTT. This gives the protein CASSSGLSRADTQYF.

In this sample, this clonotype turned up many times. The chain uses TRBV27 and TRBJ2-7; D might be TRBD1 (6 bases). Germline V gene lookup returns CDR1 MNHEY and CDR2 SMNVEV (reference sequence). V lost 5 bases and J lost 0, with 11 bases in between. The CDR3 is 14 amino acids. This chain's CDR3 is CASSVQGVSYEQYF. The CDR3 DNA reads TGTGCCAGCAGTGTACAGGGAGTCTCCTACGAGCAGTACTTC.

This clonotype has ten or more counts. CDR3 sequence reads: CSVPDSRGQPQHF. The CDR3 DNA is TGCAGTGTACCGGACTCGCGGGGTCAGCCCCAGCATTTT. The J gene is TRBJ1-5, the V gene TRBV20-1; D gene ambiguous. The germline V and J ends were trimmed by 7 bases and 6 bases, with 16 bases remaining between them. CDR1 and CDR2 (germline): DFQATT, SNEGSKA (reference sequence). This CDR3 spans 13 amino acids.

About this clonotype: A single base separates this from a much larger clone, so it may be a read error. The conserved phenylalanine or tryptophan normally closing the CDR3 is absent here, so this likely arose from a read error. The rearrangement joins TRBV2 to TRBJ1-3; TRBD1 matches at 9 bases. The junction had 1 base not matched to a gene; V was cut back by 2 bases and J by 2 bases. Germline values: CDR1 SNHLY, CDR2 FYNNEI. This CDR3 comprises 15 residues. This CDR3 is CASSEWDRAGNTIYL. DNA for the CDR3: TGTGCCAGCAGTGAATGGGACAGGGCTGGAAACACCATATATCTT.

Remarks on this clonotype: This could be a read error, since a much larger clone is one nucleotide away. This CDR3 reads CASSSRVGRTRWVGPIGNQPQDF. CDR3 nucleotide sequence: TGTGCCAGTAGTAGCAGGGTCGGGCGAACAAGATGGGTGGGGCCGATCGGCAATCAGCCCCAGGATTTT. V gene TRBV19 combines with J gene TRBJ1-5, with a possible D match to TRBD1 (5 bases). CDR1 and CDR2 (germline): LNHDA, SQIVND (reference sequence). CDR3 length: 23 residues.

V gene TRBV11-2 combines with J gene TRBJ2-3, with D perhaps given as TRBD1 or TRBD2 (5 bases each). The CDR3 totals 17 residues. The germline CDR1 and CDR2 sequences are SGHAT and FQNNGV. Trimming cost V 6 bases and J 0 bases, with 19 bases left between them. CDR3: CASRDRGRFSSTDTQYF. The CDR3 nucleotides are TGTGCCAGCAGGGATCGGGGACGGTTTTCTAGCACAGATACGCAGTATTTT.

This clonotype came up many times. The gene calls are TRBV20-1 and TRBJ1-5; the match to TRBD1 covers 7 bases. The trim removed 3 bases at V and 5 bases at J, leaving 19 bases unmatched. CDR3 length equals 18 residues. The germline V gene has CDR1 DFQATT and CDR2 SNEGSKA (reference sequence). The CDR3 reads CSASRTHRGVLNDQPQHF. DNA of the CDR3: TGCAGTGCTAGCCGCACCCACAGGGGAGTTTTGAATGATCAGCCCCAGCATTTT.

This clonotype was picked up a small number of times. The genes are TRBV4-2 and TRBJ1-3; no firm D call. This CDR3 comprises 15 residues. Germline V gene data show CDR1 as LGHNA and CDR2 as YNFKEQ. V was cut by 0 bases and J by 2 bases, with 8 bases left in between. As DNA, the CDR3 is TGTGCCAGCAGCCAAGAGAGGGAGCCTGGAAACACCATATATTTT. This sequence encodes CASSQEREPGNTIYF.

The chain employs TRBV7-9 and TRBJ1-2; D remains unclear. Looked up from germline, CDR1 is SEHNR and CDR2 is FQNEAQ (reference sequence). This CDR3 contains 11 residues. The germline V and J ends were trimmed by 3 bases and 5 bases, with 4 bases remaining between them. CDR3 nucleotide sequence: TGTGCCAGCAGCTTCTTATATGGCTACACCTTC. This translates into CASSFLYGYTF. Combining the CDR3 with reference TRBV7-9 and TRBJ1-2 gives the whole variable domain DTGVSQNPRHKITKRGQNVTFRCDPISEHNRLYWYRQTLGQGPEFLTYFQNEAQLEKSRLLSDRFSAERPKGSFSTLEIQRTEQGDSAMYLCASSFLYGYTFGSGTRLTVV.

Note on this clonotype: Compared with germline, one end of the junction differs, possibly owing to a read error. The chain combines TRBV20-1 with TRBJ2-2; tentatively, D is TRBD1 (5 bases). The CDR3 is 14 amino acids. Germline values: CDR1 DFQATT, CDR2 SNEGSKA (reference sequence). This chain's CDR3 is CSARDNRNTEELFF. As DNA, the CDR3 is TGCAGTGCTAGAGATAACAGGAACACCGAGGAGCTGTTTTTT.

CDR3 nucleotides: TGTGCCAGCAGTTTAGGGGCGGGGGGGCGTCGTGAAGAGACCCAGTACTTC. It specifies CASSLGAGGRREETQYF. The chain joins TRBV12-3 or TRBV12-4 to TRBJ2-5; the match to TRBD2 covers 9 bases. J was trimmed by 3 bases and V by 1 base; bases with no gene match: 9. The CDR3 totals 17 residues.

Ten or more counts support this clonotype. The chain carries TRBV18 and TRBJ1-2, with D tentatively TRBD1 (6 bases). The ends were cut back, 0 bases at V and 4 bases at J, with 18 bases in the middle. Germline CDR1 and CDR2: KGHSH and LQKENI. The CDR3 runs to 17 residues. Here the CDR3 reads CASSPPVGGLNPYGYTF. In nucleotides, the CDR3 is TGTGCCAGCTCACCACCAGTGGGGGGCTTGAACCCCTATGGCTACACCTTC. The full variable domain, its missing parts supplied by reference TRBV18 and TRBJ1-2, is NAGVMQNPRHLVRRRGQEARLRCSPMKGHSHVYWYRQLPEEGLKFMVYLQKENIIDESGMPKERFSAEFPKEGPSILRIQQVVRGDSAAYFCASSPPVGGLNPYGYTFGSGTRLTVV.

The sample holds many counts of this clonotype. CDR3 nucleotides: TGTGCCAGCATCTTGGCACGGGTGTCTGGGGCCAACGTCCTGACTTTC. It encodes CASILARVSGANVLTF. This rearrangement joins TRBV2 to TRBJ2-6; D unclear. The germline V gene encodes CDR1 SNHLY and CDR2 FYNNEI. Trimming stripped 7 bases from V and 1 base from J, with 14 bases between. This CDR3 spans 16 amino acids.

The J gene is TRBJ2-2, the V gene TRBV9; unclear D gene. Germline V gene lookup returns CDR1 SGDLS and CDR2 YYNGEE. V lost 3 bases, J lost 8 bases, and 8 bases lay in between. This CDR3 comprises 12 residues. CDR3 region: CASSEVPGELFF. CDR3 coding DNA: TGTGCCAGCAGCGAGGTCCCAGGGGAGCTGTTTTTT.

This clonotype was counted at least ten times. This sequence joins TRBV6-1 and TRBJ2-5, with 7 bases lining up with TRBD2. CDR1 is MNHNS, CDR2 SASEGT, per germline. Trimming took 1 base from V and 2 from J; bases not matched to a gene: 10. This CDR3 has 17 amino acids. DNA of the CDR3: TGTGCCAGCAGTGAAGGGGGAGCGGGGCTCCTTCAAGAGACCCAGTACTTC. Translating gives CASSEGGAGLLQETQYF.